This TCR beta chain originates from a study of CD8 T cells in Susac syndrome. Study at large: There were Susac syndrome patients who were therapy-naive at blood draw, others on corticosteroids, and others on intravenous immunoglobulin alone.

Random hexamers were used to reverse transcribe the RNA input (roughly 0.5 to 1 ug). A multiplex approach, immunoSEQ multiplex PCR, amplified TCR beta CDR3 across 54 Vbeta and 13 Jbeta. MiXCR, applied by TCRdb to the immunoSEQ multiplex PCR reads, yields one record per CDR3 protein. The sample has more than 150,000 distinct CDR3 sequences, around 95% seen once. From blood CD8+ and CD4+ T cells, TCR beta sequences were generated. TEMRA cells were FACS-enriched, unlike CD8+ and CD4+ T cells, which were negatively isolated. Germline lookup yields CDR1 MNHEY and CDR2 SVGAGI. V gave up 2 bases and J gave up 6 bases, with 8 bases separating them. The CDR3 covers 12 residues.

The chain joins TRBV6-5 to TRBJ2-7, with D perhaps matching TRBD1 or TRBD2 (5 bases each). The TCR originated in a human donor with Susac syndrome. Sequenced material: CD8+ T cells from PBMCs. The CDR3 is CASSYEGSEQYF. The CDR3, as DNA: TGTGCCAGCAGTTACGAGGGGAGCGAGCAGTACTTC.